These T cell receptor beta chains were read from a single sample in a study of T and B cells in COVID-19 patients. TCRdb processed the multiplex PCR reads anew with MiXCR; each CDR3 protein has one entry. The sample gives under 4,500 distinct CDR3 sequences, less than 25% of which show up once; around 23% is in the top ten. The specimen was blood. The receptors derive from a human donor with active COVID-19. CDR3s include the opening cysteine and the closing phenylalanine or tryptophan. Where a row states a size, it is once, few, many or the class of an expanded clone; other rows omit it.

j_call | v_call | clone_size | cdr3_aa
TRBJ1-1 | TRBV6-5 | NA | CASSNGGGVTEAFF
TRBJ1-1 | TRBV29-1 | medium-sized | CSVLGKMNTEAFF
TRBJ2-1 | TRBV29-1 | large | CSVCAGSSGNYNEQFF
TRBJ2-5 | TRBV6-5 | medium-sized | CASSYSGFRPQETQYF
TRBJ1-1 | TRBV29-1 | medium-sized | CSVENPGRLTEAFF
TRBJ1-5 | TRBV6-6 | medium-sized | CASSYSILQPQHF
TRBJ2-2 | TRBV12-5 | many | CASGLGYGELFF
TRBJ2-2 | TRBV14 | many | CASSRRMAGELFF
TRBJ2-7 | TRBV30 | medium-sized | CAWSVPRGAGTSYEQYF
TRBJ1-2 | TRBV12-3/TRBV12-4 | many | CASSRDRVALYGYTF
TRBJ1-1 | TRBV2 | NA | CASTVSNTEAFF
TRBJ2-7 | TRBV19 | NA | CASSMGLAFYEQYF
TRBJ1-5 | TRBV27 | medium-sized | CASSLGTGGNQPQHF
TRBJ2-7 | TRBV20-1 | few | CSASWSGKTYEQYF
TRBJ2-3 | TRBV27 | medium-sized | CASSFLSGQGLADTQYF
TRBJ1-6 | TRBV27 | medium-sized | CASTLIGSAPDSPLHF
TRBJ2-7 | TRBV28 | NA | CASSFPTGKRWYEQYF
TRBJ2-3 | TRBV27 | NA | CASSSPGQGAKDTQYF
TRBJ2-5 | TRBV19 | medium-sized | CASKWTSGIQETQYF
TRBJ1-1 | TRBV6-5 | many | CASSRQGGRTEAFF
TRBJ2-6 | TRBV12-3/TRBV12-4 | NA | CASIRTGLSSGANVLTF
TRBJ2-7 | TRBV11-2 | NA | CASSSRTVFISYEQYF
TRBJ1-2 | TRBV7-3 | NA | CASSLNGPLDGYTF
TRBJ1-1 | TRBV20-1 | few | CSAPGNTNTEAFF
TRBJ1-2 | TRBV5-4 | few | CASTLGDPRGYGYTF
TRBJ2-7 | TRBV18 | medium-sized | CASSPDRAGGEQYF
TRBJ2-1 | TRBV5-5 | medium-sized | CASSLAVGPYTEQFF
TRBJ2-2 | TRBV20-1 | NA | CSASSTSGRGTGELFF
TRBJ2-5 | TRBV27 | medium-sized | CASSPRTQETQYF
TRBJ1-2 | TRBV12-3/TRBV12-4 | medium-sized | CASSFELLGYTF
TRBJ2-1 | TRBV7-2 | NA | CASSKGQSSYNEQFF
TRBJ2-2 | TRBV6-5 | NA | CASSPGLAGVANTGELFF
TRBJ2-3 | TRBV6-5 | once | CASRTGLAGVSSTDTQYF
TRBJ2-1 | TRBV5-5 | NA | CASSQEGRGQGSYNEQFF
TRBJ2-7 | TRBV20-1 | once | CSARDGGSGYEQYF
TRBJ1-2 | TRBV6-2/TRBV6-3 | few | CASSYSREYGYTF
TRBJ2-7 | TRBV19 | medium-sized | CASSIDWSNEQYF
TRBJ2-4 | TRBV5-5 | medium-sized | CASSLAGPGASIQYF
TRBJ2-1 | TRBV20-1 | once | CSAISGRALNEQFF
TRBJ2-7 | TRBV6-2/TRBV6-3 | medium-sized | CASSYSLDRGEYEQYF
TRBJ2-3 | TRBV5-4 | medium-sized | CASSSQGIGADTQYF
TRBJ2-2 | TRBV4-3 | few | CASSLGTITGELFF
TRBJ2-2 | TRBV30 | medium-sized | CAWSALDTDTGELFF
TRBJ2-1 | TRBV20-1 | few | CSAPSGASYNEQFF
TRBJ1-2 | TRBV6-5 | many | CASSFGGTGGYTF
TRBJ1-5 | TRBV12-3/TRBV12-4 | medium-sized | CASSLRVSNQPQHF
TRBJ2-5 | TRBV6-5 | medium-sized | CASSYFSGRKQETQYF
TRBJ1-5 | TRBV7-9 | many | CASSQDTSNQPQHF
TRBJ2-1 | TRBV6-5 | medium-sized | CASSYFGGQGYNEQFF
TRBJ2-3 | TRBV7-2 | NA | CASSLGLATTDTQYF
TRBJ2-2 | TRBV20-1 | medium-sized | CSAPFRGSHTGELFF
TRBJ2-1 | TRBV24-1 | few | CATSDPTGPSGGFNEQFF
TRBJ2-7 | TRBV29-1 | large | CSVGSEQSYEQYF
TRBJ2-7 | TRBV7-2 | NA | CASSPVSYEQYF